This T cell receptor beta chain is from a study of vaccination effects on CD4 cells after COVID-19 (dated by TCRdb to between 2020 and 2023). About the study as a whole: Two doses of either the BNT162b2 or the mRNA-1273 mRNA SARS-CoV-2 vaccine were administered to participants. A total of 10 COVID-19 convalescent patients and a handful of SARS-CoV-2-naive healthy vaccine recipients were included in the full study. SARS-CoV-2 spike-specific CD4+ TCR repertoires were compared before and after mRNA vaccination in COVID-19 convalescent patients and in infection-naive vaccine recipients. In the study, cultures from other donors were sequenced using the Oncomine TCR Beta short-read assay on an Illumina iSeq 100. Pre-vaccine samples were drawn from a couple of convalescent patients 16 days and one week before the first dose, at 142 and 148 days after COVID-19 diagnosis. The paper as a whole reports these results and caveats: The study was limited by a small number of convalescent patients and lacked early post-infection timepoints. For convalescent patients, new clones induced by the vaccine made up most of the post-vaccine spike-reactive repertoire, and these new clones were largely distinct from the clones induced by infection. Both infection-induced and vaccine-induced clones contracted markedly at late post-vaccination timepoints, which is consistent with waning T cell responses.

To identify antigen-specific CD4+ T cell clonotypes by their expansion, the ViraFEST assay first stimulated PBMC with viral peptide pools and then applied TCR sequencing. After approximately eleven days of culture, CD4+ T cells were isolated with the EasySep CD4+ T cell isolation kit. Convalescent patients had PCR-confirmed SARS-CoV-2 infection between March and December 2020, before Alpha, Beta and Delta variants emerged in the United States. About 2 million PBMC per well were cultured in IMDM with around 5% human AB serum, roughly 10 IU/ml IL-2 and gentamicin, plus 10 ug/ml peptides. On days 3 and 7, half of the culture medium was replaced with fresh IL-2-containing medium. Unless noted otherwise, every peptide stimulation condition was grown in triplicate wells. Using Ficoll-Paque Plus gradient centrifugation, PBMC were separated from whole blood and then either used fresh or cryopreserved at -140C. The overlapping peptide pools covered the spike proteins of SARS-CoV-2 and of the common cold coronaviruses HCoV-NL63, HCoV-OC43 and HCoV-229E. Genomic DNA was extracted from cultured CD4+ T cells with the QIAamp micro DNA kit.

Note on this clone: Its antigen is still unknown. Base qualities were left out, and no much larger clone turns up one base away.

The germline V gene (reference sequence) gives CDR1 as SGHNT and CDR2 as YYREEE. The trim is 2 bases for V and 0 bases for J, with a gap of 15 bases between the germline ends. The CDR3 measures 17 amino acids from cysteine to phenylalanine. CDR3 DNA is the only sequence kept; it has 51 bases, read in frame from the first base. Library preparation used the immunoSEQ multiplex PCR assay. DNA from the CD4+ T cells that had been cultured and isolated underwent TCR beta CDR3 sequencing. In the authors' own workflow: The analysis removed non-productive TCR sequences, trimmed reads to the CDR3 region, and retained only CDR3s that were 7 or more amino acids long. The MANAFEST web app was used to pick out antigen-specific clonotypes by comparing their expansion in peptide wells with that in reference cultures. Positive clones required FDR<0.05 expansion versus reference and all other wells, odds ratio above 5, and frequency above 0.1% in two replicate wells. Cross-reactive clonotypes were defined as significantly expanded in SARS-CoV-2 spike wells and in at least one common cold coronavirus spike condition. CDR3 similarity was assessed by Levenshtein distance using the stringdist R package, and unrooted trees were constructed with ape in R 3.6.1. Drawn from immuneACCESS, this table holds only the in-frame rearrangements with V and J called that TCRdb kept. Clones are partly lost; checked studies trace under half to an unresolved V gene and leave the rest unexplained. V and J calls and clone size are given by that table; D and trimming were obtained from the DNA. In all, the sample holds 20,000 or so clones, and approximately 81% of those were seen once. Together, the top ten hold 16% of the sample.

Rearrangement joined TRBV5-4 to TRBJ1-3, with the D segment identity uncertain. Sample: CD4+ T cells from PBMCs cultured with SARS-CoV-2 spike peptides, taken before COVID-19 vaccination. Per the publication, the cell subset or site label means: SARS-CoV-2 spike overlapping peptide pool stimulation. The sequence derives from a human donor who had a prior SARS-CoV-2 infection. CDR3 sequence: CASSFSGSSSSGNTIYF. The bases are TGTGCCAGCAGCTTTAGTGGCAGTTCCTCCTCTGGAAACACCATATATTTT.